The 24 T cell receptor beta chains below were found in one sample sequenced in a study of shared clonotypes between healthy human individuals. Produced via immunoSEQ multiplex PCR; TCRdb's table is partial and in-frame only. The data hold about 2.3 million clones, with roughly 92% observed a single time. The sample comprised naive CD4+ T cells from PBMCs. Noted subset: CD45RA+ positively selected. All receptors derive from a man in his late teens or twenties in good health. Some clones in this sample may be carry-over from other donors' samples.

The chain links TRBV19 to TRBJ2-2; 7 bases map to TRBD1. V dropped 7 bases and J dropped 2; count of bases not matched to a gene: 7. Per germline, CDR1 LNHDA and CDR2 SQIVND (reference sequence). The CDR3 loop spans 15 amino acids. CDR3: CASTYRGLNTGELFF. Here the CDR3 DNA reads TGTGCCAGTACCTACAGGGGTCTTAACACCGGGGAGCTGTTTTTT.

V gene TRBV6-5 combines with J gene TRBJ2-7; TRBD2 matches at 7 bases. From germline, CDR1 is MNHEY and CDR2 SVGAGI. CDR3 length: 14 amino acids. V was clipped by 6 bases and J by 5 bases; unmatched bases: 10. The chain's CDR3 is CASSRWGRADEQYF. In DNA, the CDR3 is TGTGCCAGCAGCCGCTGGGGGAGGGCGGACGAGCAGTACTTC.

The chain uses TRBV7-3 and TRBJ2-1; tentative D call: TRBD1 (5 bases). Trimming cost V 5 bases and J 9 bases, with 14 bases left between them. Germline CDR1 and CDR2: SGHTA and FQGTGA. The CDR3 runs 13 residues. In DNA, the CDR3 is TGTGCCAGCAGCACCCACGTCGACAGTGAGCAGTTCTTC. Translation: CASSTHVDSEQFF.

The chain links TRBV27 to TRBJ1-1; a possible D gene is TRBD1 (5 bases). The CDR3 is made up of 15 amino acids. Germline CDR1 reads MNHEY; CDR2 reads SMNVEV (reference sequence). The V end was cut by 5 bases, the J end by 4 bases, with 17 bases between. The CDR3 is CASSVTRAGLTEAFF. As DNA, the CDR3 is TGTGCCAGCAGTGTAACCCGTGCGGGGCTCACTGAAGCTTTCTTT.

The chain uses TRBV5-8 and TRBJ2-7, with D maybe TRBD1 (6 bases). The CDR3 runs to 14 residues. V lost 0 bases and J lost 3, with 10 bases in between. Germline V lookup: CDR1 SGHTS, CDR2 YDEGEE. Here the CDR3 DNA reads TGTGCCAGCAGCTTGGGCAGGGGATTCTACGAGCAGTACTTC. Protein product: CASSLGRGFYEQYF.

This clone has just one count. The chain couples TRBV2 to TRBJ1-5; D is unclear. The germline gives CDR1 SNHLY, CDR2 FYNNEI. Between the trimmed V and J ends, which lost 4 bases and 1 base, there was a span of 8 bases. The CDR3 loop spans 14 amino acids. DNA of the CDR3: TGTGCCAGCAGTGCCTCGGGGAGCAATCAGCCCCAGCATTTT. Protein product: CASSASGSNQPQHF.

The genes are TRBV7-9 and TRBJ1-2; the D gene is possibly TRBD1 (5 bases). V shed 2 bases and J shed 1 base, with 17 bases lying between them. This CDR3 has 17 residues. Germline V lookup: CDR1 SEHNR, CDR2 FQNEAQ (reference sequence). The CDR3 protein is CASSLLVPGPLNYGYTF. The DNA of the CDR3 is TGTGCCAGCAGCTTACTAGTACCGGGACCTCTTAACTATGGCTACACCTTC. The full variable domain, in which reference TRBV7-9 and TRBJ1-2 provide the parts outside the CDR3, is DTGVSQNPRHKITKRGQNVTFRCDPISEHNRLYWYRQTLGQGPEFLTYFQNEAQLEKSRLLSDRFSAERPKGSFSTLEIQRTEQGDSAMYLCASSLLVPGPLNYGYTFGSGTRLTVV.

J is TRBJ2-1 and V is TRBV5-6; 9 nucleotides match TRBD2. CDR1 is SGHDT, CDR2 YYEEEE, per germline. CDR3 length: 17 residues. The V gene end was trimmed by 0 bases and the J gene end by 8 bases; junction bases not matched to a gene: 12. The CDR3, as DNA: TGTGCCAGCAGCTTGGCTTCGCGGGAGGGCCATTATGATGAGCAGTTCTTC. It yields the protein CASSLASREGHYDEQFF.

This clone was observed once. This sample also contains other DNA sequences that code for the same CDR3. The chain is built from TRBV18 and TRBJ2-3, with D maybe TRBD1 (6 bases). CDR1 and CDR2 (germline): KGHSH, LQKENI. Trimming stripped 3 bases from V and 1 base from J, with 11 bases between. This CDR3 is built from 15 residues. The CDR3 reads CASSPRGRGTDTQYF. The CDR3 DNA is TGTGCCAGCTCACCCAGGGGTCGAGGCACAGATACGCAGTATTTT. Supplemented by reference TRBV18 and TRBJ2-3, the full variable domain reads NAGVMQNPRHLVRRRGQEARLRCSPMKGHSHVYWYRQLPEEGLKFMVYLQKENIIDESGMPKERFSAEFPKEGPSILRIQQVVRGDSAAYFCASSPRGRGTDTQYFGPGTRLTVL.

The chain links TRBV4-2 to TRBJ2-7; 13 bases line up with TRBD2. This CDR3 is built from 15 residues. The trim removed 4 bases at V and 5 bases at J, leaving 5 bases unmatched. Germline values: CDR1 LGHNA, CDR2 YNFKEQ. CDR3 loop: CASSLRLAGGHEQYF. The CDR3 nucleotides read TGTGCCAGCAGCCTTAGACTAGCGGGAGGACACGAGCAGTACTTC.

The CDR3 coding sequence is TGTGCCAGCAGAGACAGGGTGACCTATGGCTACACCTTC. This sequence encodes CASRDRVTYGYTF. This chain connects TRBV28 to TRBJ1-2; 7 bases fit TRBD1. The CDR3 covers 13 residues. Germline CDR1 and CDR2: MDHEN and SYDVKM. Trimming cost V 6 bases and J 4 bases; bases outside gene matches: 5.

V gene TRBV21-1 combines with J gene TRBJ2-7; TRBD1, the D gene given by the table, was not confirmed from the DNA. TRBV21-1 is a documented pseudogene. This CDR3 is 15 amino acids long. This chain's CDR3 is CASSISLSESYEQYF. For the CDR3, the DNA is TGTGCCAGCAGCATAAGTCTCTCAGAATCCTACGAGCAGTACTTC.

The chain combines TRBV18 with TRBJ2-5; possible D gene TRBD1, 6 bases. The CDR3 spans 15 residues. Trimming took 6 bases from V and 2 from J, leaving 16 bases between them. Germline V gene data show CDR1 as KGHSH and CDR2 as LQKENI. As DNA, the CDR3 is TGTGCCAGCTCCCTTAGACGACAGGAGCAAGAGACCCAGTACTTC. Its protein is CASSLRRQEQETQYF.

The genes are TRBV10-3 and TRBJ1-1, with D maybe TRBD1 (5 bases). The CDR3 contains 14 residues. Per the germline V gene, CDR1 is ENHRY and CDR2 is SYGVKD. V lost 6 bases, J lost 2 bases, and 13 bases lay in between. Written as DNA, the CDR3 is TGTGCCATCAGAGGCGGGACCGCTAACACTGAAGCTTTCTTT. It encodes CAIRGGTANTEAFF.

V gene TRBV11-2 combines with J gene TRBJ1-1; TRBD1 aligns across 7 bases. The CDR3 consists of 16 residues. Trimming took 3 bases from V and 0 from J; bases not matched to a gene: 7. Germline-derived CDR1 and CDR2 are SGHAT and FQNNGV. The DNA for the CDR3 is TGTGCCAGCAGCTTCCGACAGGGTCGGGTGAACACTGAAGCTTTCTTT. It encodes CASSFRQGRVNTEAFF.

The DNA of the CDR3 is TGTGCCAGCAGCTTGGGGCCTATCTCAGGGTTAAGGGAGACCCAGTACTTC. Amino acids: CASSLGPISGLRETQYF. The rearrangement joins TRBV5-4 to TRBJ2-5; tentative D call: TRBD1 (5 bases). With 0 bases removed from V and 5 bases from J, the gap between germline ends came to 20 bases. The CDR3 is made up of 17 amino acids. The germline V gene encodes CDR1 SGHNT and CDR2 YYREEE (reference sequence).

A remark on this clone: Additional DNA sequences in this sample encode the identical CDR3. This chain joins TRBV18 and TRBJ2-7; D gene unclear. V dropped 3 bases and J dropped 3 bases, with 9 bases sitting between them. This CDR3 contains 13 residues. CDR1 is KGHSH and CDR2 is LQKENI in the germline V gene. CDR3 loop: CASSPGQSYEQYF. CDR3 bases: TGTGCCAGCTCACCTGGGCAGAGCTACGAGCAGTACTTC.

This clone appeared a few times. The V gene is TRBV29-1, the J gene TRBJ1-1; D is uncertain. CDR1 is SQVTM and CDR2 is ANQGSEA in the germline V gene. The CDR3 length is 12 residues. V lost 6 bases, J lost 4 bases, and 12 bases lay in between. CDR3 sequence reads: CSVRGLFTEAFF. Written as DNA, the CDR3 is TGCAGCGTCCGAGGGTTGTTCACTGAAGCTTTCTTT. Based on the CDR3 plus reference TRBV29-1 and TRBJ1-1, the full variable domain is SAVISQKPSRDICQRGTSLTIQCQVDSQVTMMFWYRQQPGQSLTLIATANQGSEATYESGFVIDKFPISRPNLTFSTLTVSNMSPEDSSIYLCSVRGLFTEAFFGQGTRLTVV.

CDR3 bases: TGTGCCAGCAGCTCAGCCGGGACAGGGATCTACGAGCAGTACTTC. Amino acid sequence: CASSSAGTGIYEQYF. The chain employs TRBV5-4 and TRBJ2-7, with 9 bases identical to TRBD1. In germline, CDR1 is SGHNT, CDR2 YYREEE (reference sequence). This CDR3 has 15 amino acids. J gave up 3 bases and V 3 bases, and 7 bases lay outside the gene matches.

The V gene is TRBV6-5, the J gene TRBJ1-2; no clear D gene. This CDR3 comprises 13 residues. Germline V gives CDR1 MNHEY, CDR2 SVGAGI. Trimming left V 5 bases short and J 4 bases short, with 11 bases between. The CDR3 loop reads CASSTTNSYGYTF. The CDR3 nucleotides are TGTGCCAGCAGTACGACAAACAGCTATGGCTACACCTTC.

The gene calls are TRBV10-3 and TRBJ2-7; 8 nucleotides line up with TRBD2. Germline loops: CDR1 ENHRY, CDR2 SYGVKD. This CDR3 region has 14 residues. The V gene end was trimmed by 5 bases and the J gene end by 2 bases; junction bases not matched to a gene: 5. In DNA, the CDR3 is TGTGCCATCAGTTCTAGCGGGCAGACCTACGAGCAGTACTTC. Its translation: CAISSSGQTYEQYF.

The gene calls are TRBV28 and TRBJ2-7; perhaps TRBD2 as D (7 bases). Per the germline V gene, CDR1 is MDHEN and CDR2 is SYDVKM. This CDR3 has 15 amino acids. Trimming pared 7 bases from V and 4 bases from J, leaving 20 bases between. CDR3 DNA: TGTGCCAGCACTAAAGGGGGGGGTGCGGGATACGAGCAGTACTTC. Its protein is CASTKGGGAGYEQYF.

The V call is TRBV14, the J call TRBJ2-2; no definite D call. The germline V gene encodes CDR1 SGHDN and CDR2 FVKESK. There are 14 residues in the CDR3. V dropped 0 bases and J dropped 2 bases, with 4 bases sitting between them. For the CDR3, the DNA is TGTGCCAGCAGCCAAGATGTCAACACCGGGGAGCTGTTTTTT. This translates into CASSQDVNTGELFF. Variable domain in full (rest from reference TRBV14 and TRBJ2-2): EAGVTQFPSHSVIEKGQTVTLRCDPISGHDNLYWYRRVMGKEIKFLLHFVKESKQDESGMPNNRFLAERTGGTYSTLKVQPAELEDSGVYFCASSQDVNTGELFFGEGSRLTVL.

The rearrangement uses TRBV28 and TRBJ2-7; D is ambiguous. V was pared by 5 bases and J by 2 bases, with 13 bases between. The CDR3 spans 14 residues. CDR1 is MDHEN and CDR2 is SYDVKM in the germline V gene. In DNA form, the CDR3 reads TGTGCCAGCAGTACCCCCTCAAGAACCTACGAGCAGTACTTC. Amino acid sequence: CASSTPSRTYEQYF.